This T cell receptor (beta chain) was documented in a study of control samples from healthy donors and cancer patients. The germline V and J ends were trimmed by 4 bases and 6 bases, with 12 bases remaining between them. Germline V gives CDR1 ENHRY, CDR2 SYGVKD. The CDR3 is made up of 14 amino acids. The data were produced by immunoSEQ multiplex PCR, yet TCRdb's version contains in-frame clones alone and is incomplete. The profile shows about 410,000 clones, approximately 92% of them singletons. Sequenced material: PBMCs. This sequence joins TRBV10-3 and TRBJ2-2; weak D call: TRBD2 (5 bases). The receptor comes from a man in his forties with head and neck cancer. The DNA of the CDR3 is TGTGCCATCAGTGGTTCGAGGGAAGCCGGGGAGCTGTTTTTT. It yields the protein CAISGSREAGELFF.